Following are 31 T cell receptor beta chains from one sample sequenced in a study of shared clonotypes between healthy human individuals. Sequencing used immunoSEQ multiplex PCR; TCRdb keeps in-frame clones, though not all of them. This table holds approximately 1.9 million clones, around 93% found once. Terminally differentiated effector memory CD45RA+ cells were excluded by CCR7 positive selection of CD45RO-negative cells. Sequencing was done on a sample of naive CD8+ T cells from PBMCs. These receptors came from a man aged 18 to 30 in good health. Some clones in this sample may be carry-over from other donors' samples.

The chain combines TRBV6-5 with TRBJ1-1; a possible D gene is TRBD1 (6 bases). V lost 4 bases and J lost 4, with 16 bases in between. The CDR3 is 15 amino acids. Germline CDR1 reads MNHEY; CDR2 reads SVGAGI. The CDR3 DNA sequence: TGTGCCAGCAGTTTCACCACGGAGGGGGGCACTGAAGCTTTCTTT. Translated: CASSFTTEGGTEAFF.

The chain uses TRBV15 and TRBJ1-2, with 8 bases matching TRBD1. This CDR3 has 15 amino acids. Per the germline V gene, CDR1 is LNHNV and CDR2 is YYDKDF (reference sequence). Germline trimming cut 5 bases from V and 3 bases from J; bases unmatched to any gene: 8. Here the CDR3 reads CATSGFKGQDYGYTF. CDR3 nucleotides: TGTGCCACCAGCGGATTCAAGGGACAGGACTATGGCTACACCTTC.

Notes on this clone: Within the sample, other DNA sequences also encode this same CDR3. The V and J genes are TRBV11-2 and TRBJ1-2; unclear D gene. The V gene's germline CDR1 is SGHAT and CDR2 FQNNGV. This CDR3 comprises 14 residues. The germline V and J ends were trimmed by 1 base and 2 bases, with 8 bases remaining between them. The CDR3 DNA sequence: TGTGCCAGCAGCTTAGTCGGACCAAACTATGGCTACACCTTC. Translation gives CASSLVGPNYGYTF.

This clone was counted a single time. The chain uses TRBV27 and TRBJ1-1; D is possibly TRBD1 (6 bases). Germline assignment: CDR1 MNHEY and CDR2 SMNVEV (reference sequence). Between the trimmed V and J ends, which lost 1 base and 1 base, there was a span of 13 bases. The length of the CDR3 is 16 residues. CDR3 in amino acids: CASSLYPGVWNTEAFF. The DNA for the CDR3 is TGTGCCAGCAGTTTATATCCAGGGGTTTGGAACACTGAAGCTTTCTTT.

J is TRBJ2-7 and V is TRBV29-1; TRBD2 matches at 14 bases. J lost 4 bases, V lost 6 bases, and 5 bases had no gene match. The CDR3 extends over 14 amino acids. Germline V gene data show CDR1 as SQVTM and CDR2 as ANQGSEA. The DNA for the CDR3 is TGCAGCGTCGGCGGGACTAGCGGGAGATACGAGCAGTACTTC. Translation: CSVGGTSGRYEQYF.

The chain carries TRBV5-8 and TRBJ2-1; 7 bases agree with TRBD2. This CDR3 contains 16 residues. J gave up 4 bases and V 2 bases, and 9 bases lay outside the gene matches. Germline V CDR1 and CDR2: SGHTS, YDEGEE. The DNA of the CDR3 is TGTGCCAGCAGCTTTGCGGGAGTCCCATATTACAATGAGCAGTTCTTC. It codes for CASSFAGVPYYNEQFF.

The gene calls are TRBV6-6 and TRBJ1-1; D remains ambiguous. The CDR3 spans 14 residues. The germline V and J ends were trimmed by 9 bases and 1 base, with 15 bases remaining between them. Per germline, CDR1 MNHNY and CDR2 SVGAGI (reference sequence). The CDR3 spells CARVRTHKNTEAFF. The DNA of the CDR3 is TGTGCCAGAGTCCGGACGCATAAGAACACTGAAGCTTTCTTT.

Worth noting for this clone: Other DNA sequences in this sample translate to the same CDR3. The CDR3 region is CASRGGTYEQYF. The CDR3 region has the DNA TGCGCCAGTCGGGGGGGAACTTACGAGCAGTACTTC. This rearrangement joins TRBV5-1 to TRBJ2-7, with TRBD2 matching over 8 bases. Trimming removed 8 bases from V and 4 bases from J; junction bases left unmatched: 5. This CDR3 has 12 residues. CDR1 is SGHRS, CDR2 YFSETQ, per germline.

For this clone: This CDR3 is also generated by other DNA sequences in the sample. The rearrangement uses TRBV28 and TRBJ2-1; D may match TRBD1 or TRBD2 (5 bases each). This CDR3 has 11 amino acids. The V end lost 2 bases, the J end lost 10 bases, and 6 bases lay between the germline ends. The germline V gene has CDR1 MDHEN and CDR2 SYDVKM. The CDR3 here is CASSLGTEQFF. The CDR3 nucleotides read TGTGCCAGCAGTTTAGGGACGGAGCAGTTCTTC.

The chain joins TRBV11-2 to TRBJ2-7; D unclear. CDR1 and CDR2 from the germline V gene are SGHAT and FQNNGV. V was pared by 0 bases and J by 1 base, with 16 bases between. The CDR3 is made up of 17 amino acids. This chain's CDR3 is CASSLDSLGQESYEQYF. In nucleotides, the CDR3 is TGTGCCAGCAGCTTAGACTCCCTCGGTCAGGAATCCTACGAGCAGTACTTC.

This clone was seen only once. This sample includes further DNA sequences coding for the same CDR3. V gene TRBV19 combines with J gene TRBJ2-1; TRBD2 aligns across 7 bases. V dropped 1 base and J dropped 0; count of bases not matched to a gene: 3. The CDR3 is 16 residues long. Germline V gene lookup returns CDR1 LNHDA and CDR2 SQIVND (reference sequence). The CDR3 protein is CASSIVGGSSYNEQFF. The CDR3 bases are TGTGCCAGTAGTATAGTGGGCGGGAGCTCCTACAATGAGCAGTTCTTC.

The chain links TRBV7-6 to TRBJ2-1, with D perhaps matching TRBD2 (6 bases). Per the germline V gene, CDR1 is SGHVS and CDR2 is FNYEAQ. There are 17 residues in the CDR3. Trimming pared 2 bases from V and 0 bases from J, leaving 14 bases between. CDR3 DNA: TGTGCCAGCAGCTTAAGGGCGGGACCCGACTCCTACAATGAGCAGTTCTTC. This gives the protein CASSLRAGPDSYNEQFF.

This clone was recorded only once. The chain recombines TRBV7-6 with TRBJ2-1; perhaps TRBD1 as D (6 bases). V shed 8 bases and J shed 7 bases, with 15 bases lying between them. Germline V lookup: CDR1 SGHVS, CDR2 FNYEAQ. The CDR3 covers 13 residues. CDR3 residues: CASSGGQLNEQFF. In nucleotides, the CDR3 is TGTGCCAGCTCTGGCGGACAGTTAAATGAGCAGTTCTTC.

Comments on this clone: Just one base apart from a much larger clone, this may be a read error. The chain couples TRBV28 to TRBJ2-7; D might be TRBD1 (5 bases). CDR3 size: 11 residues. V was shortened by 5 bases and J by 4 bases, with 6 bases between the two germline ends. The germline gives CDR1 MDHEN, CDR2 SYDVKM. The CDR3, as DNA: TGTGCCAGCAGTGACAGATACGAGCAGTACTTC. This codes for CASSDRYEQYF.

This clone has just a few counts. The rearrangement links TRBV2 to TRBJ1-1, with 9 bases lining up with TRBD1. Germline V gene data show CDR1 as SNHLY and CDR2 as FYNNEI. This CDR3 has 13 amino acids. After removal of 10 bases from V and 7 bases from J, the junction contained 10 bases not matched to a gene. This chain's CDR3 is CAKNKQGALEAFF. CDR3 DNA: TGTGCCAAAAACAAACAGGGGGCTCTTGAAGCTTTCTTT.

The J gene is TRBJ2-5, the V gene TRBV30; 8 bases align to TRBD2. The CDR3 loop spans 15 amino acids. V trimming: 4 bases; J trimming: 2 bases; junction bases outside the gene matches: 9. Germline CDR1 GTSNPN, CDR2 SVGIG (reference sequence). The CDR3 spells CAWNMREALQETQYF. In nucleotides, the CDR3 is TGTGCCTGGAATATGCGGGAGGCCCTTCAAGAGACCCAGTACTTC. The variable domain in full, with the rest retrieved from reference TRBV30 and TRBJ2-5, is SQTIHQWPATLVQPVGSPLSLECTVEGTSNPNLYWYRQAAGRGLQLLFYSVGIGQISSEVPQNLSASRPQDRQFILSSKKLLLSDSGFYLCAWNMREALQETQYFGPGTRLLVL.

This clone was recorded only once. This chain joins TRBV7-2 and TRBJ2-3; a possible D gene is TRBD1 (5 bases). The CDR3 loop spans 12 amino acids. V was shortened by 3 bases and J by 12 bases, with 13 bases between the two germline ends. Germline V CDR1 and CDR2: SGHTA, FQGNSA. CDR3 sequence: CASSFPWGEQYF. CDR3 sequence (DNA): TGTGCCAGCAGCTTTCCTTGGGGCGAACAGTATTTT.

The rearrangement links TRBV7-9 to TRBJ1-2; D gene uncertain. Germline V gives CDR1 SEHNR, CDR2 FQNEAQ (reference sequence). With 5 bases removed from V and 3 bases from J, the gap between germline ends came to 16 bases. The CDR3 is 15 amino acids. CDR3 DNA: TGTGCCAGCAGCCGAGGCGACGAGTCGGACTATGGCTACACCTTC. Its translation is CASSRGDESDYGYTF. The full variable domain, in which reference TRBV7-9 and TRBJ1-2 provide the parts outside the CDR3, is DTGVSQNPRHKITKRGQNVTFRCDPISEHNRLYWYRQTLGQGPEFLTYFQNEAQLEKSRLLSDRFSAERPKGSFSTLEIQRTEQGDSAMYLCASSRGDESDYGYTFGSGTRLTVV.

This clone was seen only once. The chain carries TRBV19 and TRBJ2-1, with 8 bases lining up with TRBD2. CDR1 and CDR2 (germline): LNHDA, SQIVND (reference sequence). V was clipped by 3 bases and J by 4 bases; unmatched bases: 14. CDR3 length: 18 residues. Written as DNA, the CDR3 is TGTGCCAGTAGTATTGGGTCTACTAGCGGACCAACTTACAATGAGCAGTTCTTC. It specifies CASSIGSTSGPTYNEQFF.

The table lists this clone with a few counts. J is TRBJ1-1 and V is TRBV7-6; a weak D match, TRBD1 (6 bases). V lost 2 bases and J 1 base, leaving 11 bases between the germline ends. This CDR3 comprises 15 residues. The germline CDR1 and CDR2 sequences are SGHVS and FNYEAQ. Here the CDR3 DNA reads TGTGCCAGCAGCTTATCGGCAGGGGCGAACACTGAAGCTTTCTTT. This gives the protein CASSLSAGANTEAFF.

V and J are TRBV7-2 and TRBJ2-3; 7 positions match TRBD2. The CDR3 consists of 16 residues. Germline CDR1 SGHTA, CDR2 FQGNSA. J was trimmed by 4 bases and V by 1 base; bases with no gene match: 8. CDR3 loop: CASSLGTRVSSDTQYF. The CDR3 region has the DNA TGTGCCAGCAGCTTAGGGACTAGAGTTAGTTCAGATACGCAGTATTTT.

The genes are TRBV5-1 and TRBJ2-7; 7 nucleotides match TRBD2. The CDR3 covers 16 residues. J gave up 2 bases and V 2 bases, and 10 bases lay outside the gene matches. The germline gives CDR1 SGHRS, CDR2 YFSETQ. CDR3 nucleotide sequence: TGCGCCAGCAGCTTAGGCCCTTGGGACTACGCCTACGAGCAGTACTTC. As protein: CASSLGPWDYAYEQYF. The full variable domain, with the rest looked up from reference TRBV5-1 and TRBJ2-7, is KAGVTQTPRYLIKTRGQQVTLSCSPISGHRSVSWYQQTPGQGLQFLFEYFSETQRNKGNFPGRFSGRQFSNSRSEMNVSTLELGDSALYLCASSLGPWDYAYEQYFGPGTRLTVT.

This chain connects TRBV7-9 to TRBJ2-5; 13 bases match TRBD2. CDR3 size: 17 residues. J lost 4 bases, V lost 2 bases, and 7 bases had no gene match. In germline, CDR1 is SEHNR, CDR2 FQNEAQ (reference sequence). The CDR3 spells CASSLLGLAGAVETQYF. CDR3 nucleotide sequence: TGTGCCAGCAGCTTACTCGGACTAGCGGGAGCGGTAGAGACCCAGTACTTC.

The rearrangement uses TRBV13 and TRBJ1-2; D is ambiguous. CDR1 is PRHDT and CDR2 is FYEKMQ in the germline V gene (reference sequence). V was cut by 5 bases and J by 3 bases, with 4 bases left in between. The CDR3 has 11 amino acids. CDR3 residues: CASSAYYGYTF. In DNA form, the CDR3 reads TGTGCCAGCAGCGCCTACTATGGCTACACCTTC.

V gene TRBV11-2 combines with J gene TRBJ2-7, with unresolved D. There are 12 residues in the CDR3. Trimming removed 5 bases at V and 3 bases at J, with 8 bases between. From germline, CDR1 is SGHAT and CDR2 FQNNGV. The CDR3 here is CASSQLHYEQYF. DNA of the CDR3: TGTGCCAGCAGCCAGCTGCACTACGAGCAGTACTTC.

This chain connects TRBV13 to TRBJ2-3; D might be TRBD2 (6 bases). The CDR3 covers 17 residues. V shed 5 bases and J shed 0 bases, with 18 bases lying between them. The germline CDR1 and CDR2 sequences are PRHDT and FYEKMQ (reference sequence). CDR3 protein: CASSTSGTHPSTDTQYF. The CDR3 DNA sequence: TGTGCCAGCAGCACCTCCGGGACTCATCCTAGCACAGATACGCAGTATTTT. Based on the CDR3 plus reference TRBV13 and TRBJ2-3, the full variable domain is AAGVIQSPRHLIKEKRETATLKCYPIPRHDTVYWYQQGPGQDPQFLISFYEKMQSDKGSIPDRFSAQQFSDYHSELNMSSLELGDSALYFCASSTSGTHPSTDTQYFGPGTRLTVL.

In the case of this clone: Distinct nucleotide sequences in the sample also encode this CDR3. The chain employs TRBV29-1 and TRBJ2-7; D not certain. Trimming removed 2 bases at V and 2 bases at J, with 10 bases between. This CDR3 is built from 13 residues. Germline CDR1 reads SQVTM; CDR2 reads ANQGSEA. This CDR3 reads CSVELGTPYEQYF. The CDR3, as DNA: TGCAGCGTTGAATTGGGTACCCCCTACGAGCAGTACTTC.

CDR3: CASSLQGILTDTQYF. Here the CDR3 DNA reads TGTGCCAGCAGTTTACAGGGGATACTCACAGATACGCAGTATTTT. The V gene is TRBV27, the J gene TRBJ2-3, with a tentative D call TRBD1 (6 bases). V lost 2 bases and J lost 2, with 11 bases in between. The length of the CDR3 is 15 residues. Looked up from germline, CDR1 is MNHEY and CDR2 is SMNVEV (reference sequence).

The chain carries TRBV7-2 and TRBJ2-1, with 12 positions matching TRBD2. V trimming: 1 base; J trimming: 8 bases; junction bases outside the gene matches: 12. The CDR3 has 18 residues. Germline values: CDR1 SGHTA, CDR2 FQGNSA. CDR3 DNA sequence: TGTGCCAGCAGCTTAGAACGGACTCTAGCGGGAGGGGTATATGAGCAGTTCTTC. Residues: CASSLERTLAGGVYEQFF.

The chain joins TRBV19 to TRBJ1-1, with unresolved D. The CDR3 spans 17 residues. V shed 1 base and J shed 1 base, with 16 bases lying between them. Per germline, CDR1 LNHDA and CDR2 SQIVND (reference sequence). DNA for the CDR3: TGTGCCAGTAGTATAGTTCGGGCGAGAGGGCCGAACACTGAAGCTTTCTTT. Its protein is CASSIVRARGPNTEAFF.

The chain couples TRBV10-1 to TRBJ2-5, with TRBD2 identical over 14 bases. The germline CDR1 and CDR2 sequences are WNHNN and SYGVQD (reference sequence). V was pared by 7 bases and J by 5 bases, with 9 bases of the junction left unmatched. The CDR3 loop spans 16 amino acids. This chain's CDR3 is CASIRLAGGPGETQYF. The CDR3 nucleotides are TGCGCCAGCATCAGACTAGCGGGAGGGCCGGGTGAGACCCAGTACTTC.